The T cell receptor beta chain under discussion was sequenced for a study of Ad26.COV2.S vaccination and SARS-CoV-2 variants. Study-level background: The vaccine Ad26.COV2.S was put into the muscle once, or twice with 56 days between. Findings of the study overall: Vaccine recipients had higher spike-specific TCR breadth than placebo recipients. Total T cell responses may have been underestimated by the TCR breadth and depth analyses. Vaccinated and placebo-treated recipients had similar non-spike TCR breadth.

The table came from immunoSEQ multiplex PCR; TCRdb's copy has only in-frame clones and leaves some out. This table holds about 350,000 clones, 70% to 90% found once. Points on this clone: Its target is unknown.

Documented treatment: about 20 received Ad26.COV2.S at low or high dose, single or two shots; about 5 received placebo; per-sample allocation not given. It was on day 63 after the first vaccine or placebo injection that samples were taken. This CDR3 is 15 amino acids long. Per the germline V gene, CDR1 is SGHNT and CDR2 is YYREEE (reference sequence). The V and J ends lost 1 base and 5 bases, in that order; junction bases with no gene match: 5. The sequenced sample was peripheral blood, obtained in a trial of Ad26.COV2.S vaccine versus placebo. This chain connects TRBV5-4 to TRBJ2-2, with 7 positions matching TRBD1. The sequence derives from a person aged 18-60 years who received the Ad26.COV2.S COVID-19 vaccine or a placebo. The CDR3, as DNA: TGTGCCAGCAGCTTGAAGACAGGGTGGACCGGGGAGCTGTTTTTT. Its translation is CASSLKTGWTGELFF.